This T cell receptor (beta chain) was found in a study of T cell responses to AZD1222 COVID-19 vaccine. Study conclusions and caveats: Baseline seropositivity characterized only six AZD1222 recipients. Donors in the cohort were predominantly white British and more often female, and clonal diversity was possibly underestimated.

Libraries were prepared by immunoSEQ multiplex PCR; TCRdb keeps only in-frame clonotypes and omits some of them. The sample includes around 60,000 clones, around 90% seen only once; the top ten take about 6%. Turning to this clone: Its cognate antigen is unknown.

This CDR3 is 13 amino acids long. CDR1 and CDR2 from the germline V gene are KGHSH and LQKENI. The V end was cut by 6 bases, the J end by 2 bases, with 10 bases between. The source was peripheral blood, collected 28 days after the second dose of the MenACWY control vaccine. This TCR derives from an adult who received the MenACWY meningococcal vaccine as a control. V usage is TRBV18 and J usage is TRBJ1-1; D is undetermined. CDR3 nucleotides: TGTGCCAGCTCCCTGGACCTTAACACTGAAGCTTTCTTT. Amino acids: CASSLDLNTEAFF.